These 14 T cell receptor beta chains share one sample of origin, sequenced in a study of shared clonotypes between healthy human individuals. Sequenced by immunoSEQ multiplex PCR; TCRdb stores in-frame clones only, minus some. Here the sample spans more than 2,000,000 clones, around 90% being singletons. The sequencing sample was made of naive CD4+ T cells sorted from blood. Subset specified: CD45RA+ positively selected. The origin of the receptors is a man between 18 and 35 years old in good health.

Only one count was recorded for this clone. The chain has TRBV5-1 and TRBJ2-1, with D perhaps TRBD1 (6 bases). From germline, CDR1 is SGHRS and CDR2 YFSETQ. The CDR3 totals 15 residues. V shed 4 bases and J shed 4 bases, with 15 bases lying between them. The CDR3 region is CASSPDSTLYNEQFF. In nucleotides, the CDR3 is TGCGCCAGCAGCCCGGACAGTACCCTTTACAATGAGCAGTTCTTC.

This sequence joins TRBV4-1 and TRBJ2-7; 9 bases are shared with TRBD2. The ends lost 0 bases at V and 3 bases at J; junction bases unmatched: 6. The CDR3 spans 16 residues. Germline CDR1 is MGHRA and CDR2 is YSYEKL. The CDR3 nucleotides read TGCGCCAGCAGCCAAGACGGACTAGCGAACCTCTACGAGCAGTACTTC. It specifies CASSQDGLANLYEQYF.

The gene calls are TRBV9 and TRBJ2-5; tentative D call: TRBD2 (7 bases). Germline V gene sequence: CDR1 SGDLS, CDR2 YYNGEE. The CDR3 is 15 amino acids. V was cut by 0 bases and J by 5 bases, with 14 bases left in between. Here the CDR3 reads CASSVGGGVVETQYF. In DNA, the CDR3 is TGTGCCAGCAGCGTAGGAGGGGGGGTAGTGGAGACCCAGTACTTC.

In its sample, this clone was seen once. The chain couples TRBV9 to TRBJ2-6; 7 nucleotides match TRBD1. Germline V gene lookup returns CDR1 SGDLS and CDR2 YYNGEE. The CDR3 contains 17 residues. Unmatched junction bases numbered 6, after V lost 3 bases and J lost 0 bases. CDR3 sequence reads: CASSALDRFSGANVLTF. In DNA form, the CDR3 reads TGTGCCAGCAGCGCCCTGGACAGGTTCTCTGGGGCCAACGTCCTGACTTTC.

With regard to this clone: This same CDR3 is encoded by further DNA sequences in the sample. The rearrangement links TRBV28 to TRBJ2-4; D not resolved. The CDR3 covers 13 residues. Germline CDR1 MDHEN, CDR2 SYDVKM. The ends were cut back, 6 bases at V and 1 base at J, with 7 bases in the middle. CDR3 sequence reads: CASRGSAKNIQYF. As DNA, the CDR3 is TGTGCCAGCAGGGGTTCGGCCAAAAACATTCAGTACTTC.

This chain links TRBV6-6 with TRBJ2-7; D is tentatively TRBD1 or TRBD2 (5 bases each). There are 13 residues in the CDR3. In germline, CDR1 is MNHNY, CDR2 SVGAGI (reference sequence). The V and J ends lost 6 bases and 4 bases respectively, with 13 bases between them. Written as DNA, the CDR3 is TGTGCCAGCAGCCGGGGACGGAAATACGAGCAGTACTTC. It codes for CASSRGRKYEQYF.

The chain recombines TRBV19 with TRBJ1-5; the D gene is possibly TRBD1 (5 bases). From germline, CDR1 is LNHDA and CDR2 SQIVND (reference sequence). V lost 9 bases to trimming and J lost 3 bases, with 9 bases between them. The CDR3 contains 12 residues. As DNA, the CDR3 is TGTGCCAGCGGGGGGTTCAATCAGCCCCAGCATTTT. This encodes CASGGFNQPQHF.

This sequence joins TRBV5-6 and TRBJ1-2; D gene unclear. Germline V gene lookup returns CDR1 SGHDT and CDR2 YYEEEE. The CDR3 is made up of 11 amino acids. V lost 4 bases and J 5 bases, leaving 6 bases between the germline ends. CDR3 in amino acids: CASSDSYGYTF. The CDR3 bases are TGTGCCAGCAGCGACTCGTATGGCTACACCTTC.

The genes are TRBV5-4 and TRBJ1-5; tentatively, D is TRBD1 (5 bases). With 7 bases removed from V and 0 bases from J, the gap between germline ends came to 11 bases. This CDR3 spans 14 amino acids. Germline V gives CDR1 SGHNT, CDR2 YYREEE (reference sequence). CDR3 nucleotide sequence: TGTGCCAGCTCCAGGGCTCATAGCAATCAGCCCCAGCATTTT. This gives the protein CASSRAHSNQPQHF.

The genes are TRBV27 and TRBJ2-3, with TRBD2 identical over 13 bases. Germline V gene data show CDR1 as MNHEY and CDR2 as SMNVEV (reference sequence). CDR3 size: 20 residues. V shed 6 bases and J 2 bases; nucleotides not matched to a gene: 17. CDR3 residues: CASSPWRTSGGLTFTDTQYF. The CDR3 bases are TGTGCCAGCAGCCCCTGGAGGACTAGCGGGGGCCTCACCTTCACAGATACGCAGTATTTT.

The gene calls are TRBV20-1 and TRBJ1-3, with D maybe TRBD1 (5 bases). Trimming removed 6 bases from V and 7 bases from J, with 10 bases in between. Per germline, CDR1 DFQATT and CDR2 SNEGSKA (reference sequence). The CDR3 is made up of 11 amino acids. DNA for the CDR3: TGCAGTGCCAGGGACGTCAACACCATATATTTT. This gives the protein CSARDVNTIYF.

V usage is TRBV5-1 and J usage is TRBJ1-4; TRBD1 matches at 9 bases. V dropped 4 bases and J dropped 8; count of bases not matched to a gene: 6. The CDR3 is 14 residues long. The germline V gene has CDR1 SGHRS and CDR2 YFSETQ. The CDR3 DNA follows: TGCGCCAGCAGCACCCGACAGGGGGGCGAAAAACTGTTTTTT. It is translated as CASSTRQGGEKLFF. Full variable domain (missing parts from reference TRBV5-1 and TRBJ1-4): KAGVTQTPRYLIKTRGQQVTLSCSPISGHRSVSWYQQTPGQGLQFLFEYFSETQRNKGNFPGRFSGRQFSNSRSEMNVSTLELGDSALYLCASSTRQGGEKLFFGSGTQLSVL.

The CDR3 nucleotides are TGTGCCAGCACGTGGCGGACACAAGAGACCCAGTACTTC. Translation gives CASTWRTQETQYF. This rearrangement joins TRBV7-6 to TRBJ2-5; a weak D match, TRBD1 (5 bases). The CDR3 totals 13 residues. V shed 7 bases and J shed 2 bases, with 11 bases lying between them. Germline values: CDR1 SGHVS, CDR2 FNYEAQ.

This clone came up a few times. The chain recombines TRBV6-5 with TRBJ1-1; D is unresolved. Germline V lookup: CDR1 MNHEY, CDR2 SVGAGI. The V end lost 2 bases, the J end lost 3 bases, and 10 bases lay between the germline ends. The CDR3 has 14 amino acids. The CDR3 sequence: CASSYRYWDTEAFF. The CDR3 DNA reads TGTGCCAGCAGTTACCGATACTGGGACACTGAAGCTTTCTTT.